This T cell receptor beta chain was captured in a study of blood T cell repertoires in COVID-19. The CDR3 has 17 residues. Germline V gene sequence: CDR1 MNHEY, CDR2 SMNVEV (reference sequence). V lost 7 bases to trimming and J lost 4 bases, with 25 bases between them. Here immunoSEQ multiplex PCR was the method, and the copy in TCRdb shows in-frame clones only, minus some. This sample has approximately 200,000 clones, with around 86% found just once. V is TRBV27 and J is TRBJ2-5, with D tentatively TRBD2 (6 bases). This TCR was sampled from a woman in her 30s who had recovered from COVID-19. The material sequenced was PBMCs or T cells enriched from blood (not recorded which). The CDR3 protein is CASTPFGGTVELETQYF. The CDR3 DNA follows: TGTGCCAGCACTCCTTTTGGGGGGACGGTGGAATTAGAGACCCAGTACTTC.